This section outlines one TCR beta chain sequence together with its context. The sample holds other DNA sequences that translate to the same CDR3. Ages ranged from 18 to 89 years, with residence in 20 to 30 US areas. The data stem from a study of blood T cell repertoires in COVID-19. Study in general: In each case, the material was cDNA or gDNA derived from T cells, B-cell-depleted T cells, or PBMCs.

In the original processing: Amplification with reference gene primers provided the estimates of nucleated cell counts. Only in-frame clones appear in the TCRdb table, and some are missing; sequencing was by immunoSEQ multiplex PCR. V and J calls and clone size are given by that table; D and trimming were obtained from the DNA. The sample carries some 300,000 clones, about 88% recorded once. This CDR3 region has 15 residues. The ends lost 4 bases at V and 1 base at J; junction bases unmatched: 4. The V gene's germline CDR1 is LNHDA and CDR2 SQIVND (reference sequence). The sequenced material came from PBMCs or T cells enriched from blood (not recorded which). The TCR originated in a woman in her sixties or seventies in a cohort exposed to, infected with or recovered from COVID-19 (not recorded which). This sequence joins TRBV19 and TRBJ1-1, with TRBD1 identical over 9 bases. The CDR3 sequence: CASSRDRAKNTEAFF. The CDR3 DNA reads TGTGCCAGTAGTAGGGACAGGGCAAAGAACACTGAAGCTTTCTTT.